This TCR beta chain was identified in a study of T cell responses to AZD1222 COVID-19 vaccine. Overall study results and limits: Clonal diversity was possibly underestimated; the donors were predominantly white British and more often female. Two AZD1222 administrations were followed by greater Spike-specific TCR breadth and depth. The study sampled repertoires only after the peak T cell response.

This CDR3 region has 16 residues. Germline loops: CDR1 SNHLY, CDR2 FYNNEI. With V trimmed by 7 bases and J by 6 bases, 15 bases remained unmatched. Clones were read by immunoSEQ multiplex PCR, and TCRdb kept only the in-frame ones, dropping some. The table includes approximately 130,000 clones, 70% to 90% detected once. This clone appeared once. Its matching antigen is unknown. The gene calls are TRBV2 and TRBJ2-1; TRBD2 aligns across 7 bases. This TCR was recovered from an adult who received the AZD1222 COVID-19 vaccine. Here the sequenced sample was peripheral blood, taken 28 days after the second AZD1222 dose. The CDR3 region is CASTREGLGSSNEQFF. The CDR3 DNA sequence: TGTGCCAGCACCAGGGAAGGACTAGGATCGAGCAATGAGCAGTTCTTC. The full variable domain, with the rest looked up from reference TRBV2 and TRBJ2-1, is EPEVTQTPSHQVTQMGQEVILRCVPISNHLYFYWYRQILGQKVEFLVSFYNNEISEKSEIFDDQFSVERPDGSNFTLKIRSTKLEDSAMYFCASTREGLGSSNEQFFGPGTRLTVL.